Presented here are 19 T cell receptor beta chains from one specimen sequenced in a study of a mutant IDH1 vaccine in newly diagnosed glioma. The time point was: week 5, during vaccination. The vaccine gave 300 ug of a 20-mer mutant IDH1 peptide subcutaneously per dose. Profiled with immunoSEQ multiplex PCR; TCRdb holds only in-frame clones, not every one. The table shows more than 55,000 clones, with 82% occurring only once. These receptors have no identified antigens. The specimen was PBMCs, collected from a glioma patient whose treatment included an IDH1 peptide vaccine. These receptors all stem from a woman between 18 and 29 years old with glioma. Some clones in this sample may be carry-over from other donors' samples.

This clone has a handful of counts. The chain uses TRBV6-6 and TRBJ1-5; 8 bases match TRBD1. V lost 4 bases and J lost 11; bases outside the gene matches: 7. CDR1 and CDR2 (germline): MNHNY, SVGAGI (reference sequence). The CDR3 runs to 13 residues. The CDR3 DNA follows: TGTGCCAGCAGTTCGCAGATACAGGGGGCCCAGCATTTT. Translation gives CASSSQIQGAQHF.

V and J are TRBV6-5 and TRBJ1-4; D is possibly TRBD1 (5 bases). The CDR3 is 14 amino acids. V lost 2 bases, J lost 10 bases, and 14 bases lay in between. Germline CDR1 and CDR2: MNHEY and SVGAGI. The DNA for the CDR3 is TGTGCCAGCAGTTACCTGGGGGAACGGGTAAAACTGTTTTTT. Translating it yields CASSYLGERVKLFF.

This clone has only a few counts. This sequence joins TRBV4-3 and TRBJ2-7; 7 nucleotides align to TRBD2. The germline CDR1 and CDR2 sequences are LGHNA and YSLEER. The CDR3 contains 16 residues. Trimming took 4 bases from V and 0 from J; bases not matched to a gene: 9. The CDR3 protein is CASSRVAAGSSYEQYF. In nucleotides, the CDR3 is TGCGCCAGCAGCCGGGTGGCAGCGGGGTCCTCCTACGAGCAGTACTTC.

On this clone: An end of the junction does not agree with germline; a read error may underlie this. The same CDR3 also results from other DNA sequences found in this sample. The V and J genes are TRBV10-3 and TRBJ2-3; D not certain. The CDR3 contains 13 residues. Per the germline V gene, CDR1 is ENHRY and CDR2 is SYGVKD. Here the CDR3 reads CAKPPRALDTQYF. The DNA of the CDR3 is TGTGCCAAACCCCCTCGGGCATTGGATACGCAGTACTTT.

CDR3 sequence (DNA): TGTGCCAGCAGTTACTCCGATGAGCAGTTCTTC. It specifies CASSYSDEQFF. The rearrangement joins TRBV6-5 to TRBJ2-1; D not resolved. The V end lost 0 bases, the J end lost 8 bases, and 2 bases lay between the germline ends. CDR3 length equals 11 residues. Germline V lookup: CDR1 MNHEY, CDR2 SVGAGI.

V gene TRBV7-2 combines with J gene TRBJ2-3, with D uncertain. The ends were cut back, 5 bases at V and 3 bases at J, with 12 bases in the middle. This CDR3 is 14 amino acids long. The germline V gene has CDR1 SGHTA and CDR2 FQGNSA. The CDR3, as DNA: TGTGCCAGCAGCCCCGGGTCCTCTACAGATACGCAGTATTTT. This codes for CASSPGSSTDTQYF.

This clone appeared a single time. The V gene is TRBV5-4, the J gene TRBJ2-3, with 8 bases aligning to TRBD2. Germline CDR1 SGHNT, CDR2 YYREEE (reference sequence). The CDR3 runs 14 residues. With 1 base clipped from V and 5 bases from J, the junction kept 3 bases outside the gene matches. CDR3 sequence (DNA): TGTGCCAGCAGCTTGAGGCTAGCGGGAGATACGCAGTATTTT. Protein sequence: CASSLRLAGDTQYF.

The chain links TRBV29-1 to TRBJ2-5; D is uncertain. The DNA end lines up better with TRBJ2-7; the J call may be wrong. Germline CDR1 reads SQVTM; CDR2 reads ANQGSEA. CDR3 length: 12 residues. The CDR3 spells CSVRAGSYEQYF. The CDR3 DNA sequence: TGCAGCGTCCGAGCCGGATCCTACGAGCAGTACTTC.

This clone appeared a single time. J is TRBJ2-7 and V is TRBV6-5; unclear D gene. Germline CDR1 reads MNHEY; CDR2 reads SVGAGI. V was cut by 0 bases and J by 5 bases, with 14 bases left in between. The CDR3 contains 15 residues. The CDR3 region is CASSYSILNRDEQYF. CDR3 bases: TGTGCCAGCAGTTACTCGATCCTCAATCGTGACGAGCAGTACTTC.

The chain uses TRBV4-1 and TRBJ2-7; tentatively, D is TRBD1 (5 bases). The CDR3 spans 13 residues. Trimming left V 4 bases short and J 4 bases short, with 11 bases between. Germline CDR1 and CDR2: MGHRA and YSYEKL. CDR3 amino acids: CASSPGSEYEQYF. The CDR3 nucleotides are TGCGCCAGCAGCCCAGGGTCCGAGTACGAGCAGTACTTC.

This clone was counted a single time. The chain is built from TRBV6-1 and TRBJ1-6; no reliable D call. This CDR3 region has 15 residues. Germline assignment: CDR1 MNHNS and CDR2 SASEGT. Trimming pared 2 bases from V and 10 bases from J, leaving 15 bases between. The CDR3 is CASSERKALGSPLHF. The CDR3 DNA is TGTGCCAGCAGTGAAAGGAAGGCGCTTGGCTCACCCCTCCACTTT.

The V gene is TRBV19, the J gene TRBJ2-1; a possible D gene is TRBD2 (5 bases). The CDR3 is 13 amino acids. The germline V gene encodes CDR1 LNHDA and CDR2 SQIVND (reference sequence). Trimming took 3 bases from V and 7 from J, leaving 10 bases between them. CDR3 sequence: CASSILAGNEQFF. The DNA for the CDR3 is TGTGCCAGTAGTATTCTCGCGGGTAATGAGCAGTTCTTC.

This chain joins TRBV7-9 and TRBJ2-2; D is ambiguous. Germline-derived CDR1 and CDR2 are SEHNR and FQNEAQ (reference sequence). V lost 7 bases and J 4 bases, leaving 16 bases between the germline ends. The CDR3 is 15 amino acids. The chain's CDR3 is CASIASMIFTGELFF. CDR3 nucleotide sequence: TGTGCCAGCATCGCGTCGATGATCTTCACCGGGGAGCTGTTTTTT.

This chain uses TRBV27 with TRBJ1-4; 7 nucleotides align to TRBD1. Germline V gives CDR1 MNHEY, CDR2 SMNVEV (reference sequence). The V segment lost 6 bases and the J segment 0 bases; nucleotides outside the gene matches: 7. CDR3 length: 16 residues. CDR3 protein: CASSHDRAPTNEKLFF. The CDR3 DNA reads as TGTGCCAGCAGCCACGACAGGGCCCCAACTAATGAAAAACTGTTTTTT.

The J gene is TRBJ1-2, the V gene TRBV19; 7 positions match TRBD1. There are 16 residues in the CDR3. The V gene end was trimmed by 6 bases and the J gene end by 2 bases; junction bases not matched to a gene: 12. CDR1 and CDR2 from the germline V gene are LNHDA and SQIVND (reference sequence). The DNA of the CDR3 is TGTGCCAGTAGCACGCTATCCGGGACAGTCAACTATGGCTACACCTTC. Its translation: CASSTLSGTVNYGYTF.

The gene calls are TRBV6-6 and TRBJ2-3, with 8 bases fitting TRBD2. The junction had 1 base not matched to a gene; V was cut back by 0 bases and J by 2 bases. The CDR3 runs 15 residues. Germline CDR1 MNHNY, CDR2 SVGAGI (reference sequence). This chain's CDR3 is CASSYSRGDTDTQYF. CDR3 nucleotide sequence: TGTGCCAGCAGTTACTCGCGGGGGGACACAGATACGCAGTATTTT.

There are a few counts of this clone. The V gene is TRBV29-1, the J gene TRBJ1-5; TRBD1 aligns across 7 bases. The trim removed 4 bases at V and 4 bases at J, leaving 4 bases unmatched. Germline CDR1 and CDR2: SQVTM and ANQGSEA. The CDR3 sequence is 13 residues long. CDR3 in DNA: TGCAGCGTTGGGCAGGGGGGGAATCAGCCCCAGCATTTT. Encoded protein: CSVGQGGNQPQHF.

The chain is built from TRBV6-1 and TRBJ2-1, with 10 bases aligning to TRBD1. The junction had 6 bases not matched to a gene; V was cut back by 8 bases and J by 8 bases. Germline V gives CDR1 MNHNS, CDR2 SASEGT. The CDR3 length is 13 residues. The CDR3 sequence is CASSRDRGDEQFF. The CDR3 DNA is TGTGCCAGCTCCCGGGACAGGGGCGATGAGCAGTTCTTC.

The chain links TRBV9 to TRBJ2-1; either TRBD1 or TRBD2 may supply D (5 bases each). V lost 3 bases and J lost 4, with 14 bases in between. This CDR3 spans 15 amino acids. Germline V gives CDR1 SGDLS, CDR2 YYNGEE. The CDR3 reads CASSAGAIGYNEQFF. In nucleotides, the CDR3 is TGTGCCAGCAGCGCCGGGGCTATAGGGTACAATGAGCAGTTCTTC.